The sequence of this T cell receptor (beta chain) was determined in a study of T-cell reconstitution after alpha-beta-depleted transplantation in children. Whole-study findings and limits: Where alpha-beta T cells came from about two months after transplant was reportedly several hundred expanded graft clones.

With regard to this clonotype: Its cognate antigen is unknown.

During its preparation, the TCRbeta library received unique molecular identifiers. TCRdb recomputed calls from the PCR reads with MiXCR, one row per CDR3 protein. The table includes approximately 97,000 distinct CDR3 sequences, less than 6% detected once. The sample in question was PBMCs, mostly from graft donor cells, obtained 60 days after TCRalphabeta/CD19-depleted stem cell transplant. The receptor was derived from a female patient aged 2 to 10 who had a stem cell transplant for Fanconi anemia, so the T cells may come from the graft donor.

This chain's CDR3 is CASSLVRASTDTQYF. CDR3 in DNA: TGTGCCAGCAGCTTAGTTAGAGCTAGCACAGATACGCAGTATTTT. The V gene is TRBV7-9, the J gene TRBJ2-3; D ambiguous. V lost 1 base and J lost 0, with 8 bases in between. The length of the CDR3 is 15 residues. Per the germline V gene, CDR1 is SEHNR and CDR2 is FQNEAQ (reference sequence).